This record looks at one TCR beta chain sequence and its context. The V gene end was trimmed by 10 bases and the J gene end by 1 base; junction bases not matched to a gene: 9. There are 14 residues in the CDR3. Germline V lookup: CDR1 MNHEY, CDR2 SVGAGI. The repertoire was sequenced with immunoSEQ multiplex PCR; TCRdb's copy has only in-frame clones and lacks some. The sample holds a few hundred thousand clones, around 85% seen once. The data are from a study of blood T cell repertoires in COVID-19. The V and J genes are TRBV6-5 and TRBJ1-2, with TRBD1 matching 7 bases. The source of this sequence is a young woman with acute or convalescent COVID-19. Material for sequencing was peripheral blood. This chain's CDR3 is CATRGGQINYGYTF. CDR3 bases: TGTGCCACGAGAGGGGGACAGATTAACTATGGCTACACCTTC.